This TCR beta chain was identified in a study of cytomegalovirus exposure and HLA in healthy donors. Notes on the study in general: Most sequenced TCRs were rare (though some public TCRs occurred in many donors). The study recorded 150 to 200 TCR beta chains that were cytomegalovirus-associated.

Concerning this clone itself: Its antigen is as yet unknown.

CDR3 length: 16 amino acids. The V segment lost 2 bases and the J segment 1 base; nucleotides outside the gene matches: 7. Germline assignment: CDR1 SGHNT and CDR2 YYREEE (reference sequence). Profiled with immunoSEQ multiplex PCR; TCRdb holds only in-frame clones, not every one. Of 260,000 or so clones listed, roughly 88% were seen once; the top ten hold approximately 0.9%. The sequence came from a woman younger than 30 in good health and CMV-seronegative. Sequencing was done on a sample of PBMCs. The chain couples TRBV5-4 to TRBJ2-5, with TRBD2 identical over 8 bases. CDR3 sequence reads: CASSFPGGRIQETQYF. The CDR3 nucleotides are TGTGCCAGCAGCTTCCCTGGCGGGAGGATCCAAGAGACCCAGTACTTC.